The next 25 T cell receptor beta chains were all read from a single sample in a study of T cells after yellow fever vaccination. Using its own MiXCR run on the 5' RACE reads, TCRdb lists one record per CDR3 protein. The table has some 500,000 distinct CDR3 sequences, about 14% seen once. The sequencing here drew on PBMCs, taken on the day of the yellow fever booster vaccination. These receptors came from a man aged 30 to 45 who received the YFV17D yellow fever vaccine.

The rearrangement uses TRBV20-1 and TRBJ2-1; D uncertain. The germline CDR1 and CDR2 sequences are DFQATT and SNEGSKA (reference sequence). Trimming removed 5 bases at V and 5 bases at J, with 19 bases between. This CDR3 contains 15 residues. CDR3 bases: TGCAGTGCTGAAACCGGGCTCAACCGTGACAATGAGCAGTTCTTC. It encodes CSAETGLNRDNEQFF.

The genes are TRBV6-5 and TRBJ2-3; D possibly corresponds to TRBD1 (6 bases). The ends were cut back, 4 bases at V and 3 bases at J, with 14 bases in the middle. The CDR3 has 15 amino acids. Germline V gives CDR1 MNHEY, CDR2 SVGAGI. CDR3 protein: CASSSAPGQTDTQYF. CDR3 nucleotides: TGTGCCAGCAGTTCAGCCCCTGGACAGACAGATACGCAGTATTTT.

This rearrangement joins TRBV29-1 to TRBJ2-7; D may be TRBD1 (6 bases). The CDR3 spans 12 residues. With 4 bases removed from V and 5 bases from J, the gap between germline ends came to 12 bases. Germline-derived CDR1 and CDR2 are SQVTM and ANQGSEA. This chain's CDR3 is CSVAQGGDEQYF. The CDR3 DNA reads as TGCAGCGTTGCACAGGGTGGGGACGAGCAGTACTTC.

This clonotype was seen only a few times. V and J are TRBV5-4 and TRBJ1-2, with TRBD1 identical over 7 bases. CDR3 length equals 14 residues. V gave up 4 bases and J gave up 0 bases; unmatched junction bases: 3. Germline CDR1 reads SGHNT; CDR2 reads YYREEE (reference sequence). This CDR3 reads CASSNGTANYGYTF. As DNA, the CDR3 is TGTGCCAGCAGCAACGGGACAGCTAACTATGGCTACACCTTC.

The V gene is TRBV12-3 or TRBV12-4, the J gene TRBJ1-5; the D is unclear. The germline V and J ends were trimmed by 7 bases and 2 bases, with 15 bases remaining between them. This CDR3 has 15 amino acids. CDR3 residues: CASTRALQGNQPQHF. For the CDR3, the DNA is TGTGCCAGCACTAGGGCCCTGCAGGGCAATCAGCCCCAGCATTTT.

CDR3 nucleotides: TGTGCCAGCAGCCTAGTGGGGGTCGCGAGCAATCAGCCCCAGCATTTT. Its translation: CASSLVGVASNQPQHF. J is TRBJ1-5 and V is TRBV7-2; perhaps TRBD1 as D (5 bases). In germline, CDR1 is SGHTA, CDR2 FQGNSA. This CDR3 spans 16 amino acids. V was cut by 5 bases and J by 1 base, with 15 bases left in between.

The chain combines TRBV5-1 with TRBJ1-1; D is unresolved. The CDR3 runs to 17 residues. The V end lost 4 bases, the J end lost 3 bases, and 22 bases lay between the germline ends. The germline V gene has CDR1 SGHRS and CDR2 YFSETQ. CDR3 protein: CASSPKKGRVMYTEAFF. CDR3 DNA sequence: TGCGCCAGCAGCCCCAAAAAAGGGAGAGTGATGTACACTGAAGCTTTCTTT.

This clonotype was observed a few times. J is TRBJ2-1 and V is TRBV24-1; tentatively, D is TRBD1 or TRBD2 (5 bases each). Germline V CDR1 and CDR2: KGHDR, SFDVKD. CDR3 length: 14 residues. The V end lost 5 bases, the J end lost 7 bases, and 14 bases lay between the germline ends. The CDR3 coding sequence is TGTGCCACCAGTGGGCAGGGACGCATTAATGAGCAGTTCTTC. Encoded protein: CATSGQGRINEQFF.

The gene calls are TRBV10-3 and TRBJ2-7; D remains unclear. Trimming removed 6 bases from V and 4 bases from J, with 10 bases in between. The CDR3 spans 12 residues. Looked up from germline, CDR1 is ENHRY and CDR2 is SYGVKD. The CDR3 sequence: CAIRTPGYEQYF. CDR3 nucleotides: TGTGCCATCAGGACACCCGGTTACGAGCAGTACTTC.

The chain uses TRBV20-1 and TRBJ2-7, with 8 bases matching TRBD2. The CDR3 consists of 13 residues. The germline V gene encodes CDR1 DFQATT and CDR2 SNEGSKA (reference sequence). Trimming cost V 1 base and J 7 bases; bases outside gene matches: 6. CDR3 coding DNA: TGCAGTGCTAGAGTTCAGGGACTAGGGGAGCAGTACTTC. The encoded protein is CSARVQGLGEQYF.

The chain recombines TRBV5-4 with TRBJ2-4; D gene unclear. Germline assignment: CDR1 SGHNT and CDR2 YYREEE (reference sequence). V dropped 2 bases and J dropped 8 bases, with 20 bases sitting between them. This CDR3 region has 16 residues. The CDR3 region has the DNA TGTGCCAGCAGCTTATCCCTCATTCAGAGCGATCACATTCAGTACTTC. It yields the protein CASSLSLIQSDHIQYF. Filled out from reference TRBV5-4 and TRBJ2-4, the complete variable domain reads ETGVTQSPTHLIKTRGQQVTLRCSSQSGHNTVSWYQQALGQGPQFIFQYYREEENGRGNFPPRFSGLQFPNYSSELNVNALELDDSALYLCASSLSLIQSDHIQYFGAGTRLSVL.

This clonotype appeared a few times. The chain has TRBV6-1 and TRBJ2-1; 10 nucleotides align to TRBD2. The CDR3 totals 15 residues. The V gene end was trimmed by 6 bases and the J gene end by 9 bases; junction bases not matched to a gene: 11. Germline CDR1 and CDR2: MNHNS and SASEGT. In DNA form, the CDR3 reads TGTGCCAGCAGCCCCGCTAGCGGGAGTTTAGTTGAGCAGTTCTTC. Translation: CASSPASGSLVEQFF.

This clonotype appeared many times. The CDR3: CASSLAGQGQETQYF. The CDR3 nucleotides are TGTGCCAGCAGCTTAGCGGGACAGGGCCAAGAGACCCAGTACTTC. The chain couples TRBV7-9 to TRBJ2-5; 9 bases are a match to TRBD1. Germline-derived CDR1 and CDR2 are SEHNR and FQNEAQ (reference sequence). The CDR3 covers 15 residues. J lost 1 base, V lost 0 bases, and 0 bases had no gene match.

This clonotype was recorded many times. V gene TRBV28 combines with J gene TRBJ2-4, with D perhaps assigned TRBD1 or TRBD2 (6 bases each). Germline CDR1 MDHEN, CDR2 SYDVKM. CDR3 length: 12 amino acids. V lost 4 bases, J lost 8 bases, and 9 bases lay in between. This chain's CDR3 is CASSSEGDIQYF. CDR3 nucleotides: TGTGCCAGCAGTTCGGAGGGGGACATTCAGTACTTC. The full variable domain, its missing parts supplied by reference TRBV28 and TRBJ2-4, is DVKVTQSSRYLVKRTGEKVFLECVQDMDHENMFWYRQDPGLGLRLIYFSYDVKMKEKGDIPEGYSVSREKKERFSLILESASTNQTSMYLCASSSEGDIQYFGAGTRLSVL.

The rearrangement links TRBV29-1 to TRBJ2-7, with 9 bases lining up with TRBD2. The CDR3 is 11 amino acids. Trimming removed 6 bases from V and 6 bases from J; junction bases left unmatched: 3. CDR1 SQVTM and CDR2 ANQGSEA come from the germline V gene. Here the CDR3 reads CSVGLAIEQYF. CDR3 DNA: TGCAGCGTCGGACTAGCGATCGAGCAGTACTTC.

The genes are TRBV28 and TRBJ2-6, with D hard to call. The CDR3 is 15 amino acids. Germline CDR1 reads MDHEN; CDR2 reads SYDVKM. V lost 6 bases to trimming and J lost 0 bases, with 9 bases between them. The chain's CDR3 is CASSLESSGANVLTF. CDR3 in DNA: TGTGCCAGCAGCCTCGAAAGCTCTGGGGCCAACGTCCTGACTTTC. Full variable domain (rest looked up from reference TRBV28 and TRBJ2-6): DVKVTQSSRYLVKRTGEKVFLECVQDMDHENMFWYRQDPGLGLRLIYFSYDVKMKEKGDIPEGYSVSREKKERFSLILESASTNQTSMYLCASSLESSGANVLTFGAGSRLTVL.

The rearrangement joins TRBV11-2 to TRBJ2-1; unclear D gene. The germline V gene has CDR1 SGHAT and CDR2 FQNNGV. V lost 5 bases to trimming and J lost 2 bases, with 7 bases between them. This CDR3 contains 13 residues. The CDR3 bases are TGTGCCAGCAGCGCTCGACCCTACAATGAGCAGTTCTTC. Amino acids: CASSARPYNEQFF.

The rearrangement links TRBV19 to TRBJ2-1, with 11 bases aligning to TRBD2. The CDR3 totals 15 residues. V was clipped by 7 bases and J by 7 bases; unmatched bases: 9. CDR1 and CDR2 from the germline V gene are LNHDA and SQIVND (reference sequence). The DNA of the CDR3 is TGTGCCAGTACTCGGGGGGCTAGCGGGAGGAATGAGCAGTTCTTC. Translation gives CASTRGASGRNEQFF.

In this sample, this clonotype turned up many times. The chain has TRBV5-1 and TRBJ2-1, with D unresolved. CDR1 and CDR2 (germline): SGHRS, YFSETQ. The CDR3 extends over 14 amino acids. Trimming shortened V by 4 bases and J by 3 bases, and 11 bases separated the two germline ends. This CDR3 is CASSPGLLYNEQFF. CDR3 in DNA: TGCGCCAGCAGCCCCGGGCTCCTCTACAATGAGCAGTTCTTC.

There are many counts of this clonotype. In DNA form, the CDR3 reads TGTGCCAGCTCACCACCGGGGCGGGCAGAAGCTTTCTTT. Its protein product is CASSPPGRAEAFF. The chain couples TRBV18 to TRBJ1-1, with D perhaps matching TRBD1 (5 bases). CDR3 length equals 13 residues. Germline V gene lookup returns CDR1 KGHSH and CDR2 LQKENI. Trimming left V 0 bases short and J 8 bases short, with 10 bases between. Combining the CDR3 with reference TRBV18 and TRBJ1-1 gives the whole variable domain NAGVMQNPRHLVRRRGQEARLRCSPMKGHSHVYWYRQLPEEGLKFMVYLQKENIIDESGMPKERFSAEFPKEGPSILRIQQVVRGDSAAYFCASSPPGRAEAFFGQGTRLTVV.

This clonotype was counted between two and nine times. The genes are TRBV11-2 and TRBJ1-4; D ambiguous. Germline-derived CDR1 and CDR2 are SGHAT and FQNNGV. V was cut by 5 bases and J by 7 bases, with 11 bases left in between. The CDR3 has 13 residues. DNA of the CDR3: TGTGCCAGCAGCCTACGTCACAGTGAAAAACTGTTTTTT. Protein product: CASSLRHSEKLFF.

To note about this clonotype: The germline gene is not matched at one end of the junction; a read error may be the cause. This chain links TRBV20-1 with TRBJ2-3; 7 nucleotides agree with TRBD2. CDR1 DFQATT and CDR2 SNEGSKA come from the germline V gene (reference sequence). The CDR3 has 16 amino acids. The CDR3 sequence is CSASPFRAGSTDTQYF. The CDR3 DNA follows: TGCAGCGCTAGTCCATTCCGAGCGGGAAGCACAGATACGCAGTATTTT.

The rearrangement uses TRBV6-5 and TRBJ2-1; D is undetermined. The CDR3 consists of 17 residues. The V and J ends lost 0 bases and 0 bases respectively, with 12 bases between them. Germline CDR1 reads MNHEY; CDR2 reads SVGAGI. The CDR3 region has the DNA TGTGCCAGCAGTTACTCGATTGGGCCGAGCTCCTACAATGAGCAGTTCTTC. Translation: CASSYSIGPSSYNEQFF.

The CDR3 DNA sequence: TGTGCCAGCACCCAGGGAGGTGACTACGAGCAGTACTTC. Its protein is CASTQGGDYEQYF. The chain couples TRBV7-9 to TRBJ2-7; D perhaps matches TRBD2 (6 bases). The germline V and J ends were trimmed by 7 bases and 3 bases, with 13 bases remaining between them. The CDR3 is made up of 13 amino acids. Germline CDR1 reads SEHNR; CDR2 reads FQNEAQ (reference sequence).

In its sample, this clonotype was seen a few times. The gene calls are TRBV4-1 and TRBJ2-5; 9 positions agree with TRBD1. This CDR3 is built from 15 residues. V lost 4 bases, J lost 0 bases, and 3 bases stayed unmatched. Germline lookup yields CDR1 MGHRA and CDR2 YSYEKL. CDR3 sequence: CASSRTGGHQETQYF. The CDR3 coding sequence is TGCGCCAGCAGCCGAACAGGGGGCCACCAAGAGACCCAGTACTTC.